This passage covers 15 T cell receptor beta chains from one sample sequenced in a study of blood T cell repertoires in COVID-19. Using immunoSEQ multiplex PCR, the repertoire was profiled, and TCRdb retains in-frame clones only, with some absent. Of roughly 280,000 clones listed, about 89% were seen once; the top ten hold 2% to 2.5%. Material for sequencing was peripheral blood. The receptors stem from a man aged 50 to 59 with acute or convalescent COVID-19.

This clone was seen more than once but under ten times. The V call is TRBV4-1, the J call TRBJ1-2, with 12 bases lining up with TRBD1. Germline V gene sequence: CDR1 MGHRA, CDR2 YSYEKL. The CDR3 has 19 amino acids. The J segment lost 4 bases and the V segment lost 2 bases, leaving 14 bases of the junction unmatched. CDR3 DNA: TGCGCCAGCAGCCAATTCCACCGGGACAGGGGGCGTCGGGGCTATGGCTACACCTTC. Residues: CASSQFHRDRGRRGYGYTF.

The chain joins TRBV19 to TRBJ1-4; 9 bases line up with TRBD1. Trimming removed 10 bases from V and 5 bases from J; junction bases left unmatched: 11. There are 15 residues in the CDR3. Germline values: CDR1 LNHDA, CDR2 SQIVND (reference sequence). CDR3 protein: CATIPTGTGNEKLFF. In nucleotides, the CDR3 is TGTGCCACCATACCTACCGGGACAGGGAATGAAAAACTGTTTTTT.

This clone has a single count. V usage is TRBV5-1 and J usage is TRBJ1-3; D unclear. The CDR3 is made up of 14 amino acids. V was shortened by 5 bases and J by 1 base, with 10 bases between the two germline ends. In germline, CDR1 is SGHRS, CDR2 YFSETQ. CDR3: CASRTDGSGNTIYF. The CDR3 coding sequence is TGCGCCAGCAGAACAGACGGATCTGGAAACACCATATATTTT.

The chain is built from TRBV5-4 and TRBJ1-2; D perhaps matches TRBD1 (6 bases). Germline lookup yields CDR1 SGHNT and CDR2 YYREEE (reference sequence). The V gene lost 5 bases and the J gene lost 3 bases, with 14 bases spanning the gap. The CDR3 is made up of 14 amino acids. The chain's CDR3 is CASSLGQTYYGYTF. DNA of the CDR3: TGTGCCAGCAGTCTCGGACAGACTTACTATGGCTACACCTTC.

V and J are TRBV4-2 and TRBJ2-5, with TRBD1 matching 7 bases. The ends lost 4 bases at V and 0 bases at J; junction bases unmatched: 2. The CDR3 runs 14 residues. Germline CDR1 reads LGHNA; CDR2 reads YNFKEQ. CDR3 in amino acids: CASSPDRDQETQYF. The CDR3, as DNA: TGTGCCAGCAGCCCCGACAGGGACCAAGAGACCCAGTACTTC.

The gene calls are TRBV15 and TRBJ2-7, with TRBD2 identical over 8 bases. The junction had 11 bases not matched to a gene; V was cut back by 5 bases and J by 5 bases. The CDR3 extends over 15 amino acids. Germline CDR1 and CDR2: LNHNV and YYDKDF (reference sequence). The CDR3 sequence: CATSARRGGANEQYF. CDR3 coding DNA: TGTGCCACCAGCGCCCGACGGGGGGGGGCCAACGAGCAGTACTTC.

Only one count was recorded for this clone. This rearrangement joins TRBV6-1 to TRBJ1-1; D uncertain. Trimming shortened V by 0 bases and J by 1 base, and 9 bases separated the two germline ends. The CDR3 totals 15 residues. CDR1 and CDR2 (germline): MNHNS, SASEGT. The CDR3 bases are TGTGCCAGCAGTGAAGCTAACACGGGGAACACTGAAGCTTTCTTT. The encoded protein is CASSEANTGNTEAFF.

This clone was detected once. The chain links TRBV2 to TRBJ1-2, with D tentatively TRBD1 (6 bases). The CDR3 spans 15 residues. Germline V CDR1 and CDR2: SNHLY, FYNNEI. V gave up 6 bases and J gave up 3 bases, with 17 bases separating them. The CDR3 reads CASSDPGTIYYGYTF. The CDR3 bases are TGTGCCAGCAGCGATCCCGGGACAATCTACTATGGCTACACCTTC.

V usage is TRBV19 and J usage is TRBJ1-5; D not resolved. Trimming took 5 bases from V and 0 from J, leaving 8 bases between them. Germline lookup yields CDR1 LNHDA and CDR2 SQIVND (reference sequence). This CDR3 is 14 amino acids long. The CDR3 bases are TGTGCCAGTAGTCGACGGGGTAGCAATCAGCCCCAGCATTTT. Translating it yields CASSRRGSNQPQHF.

This chain joins TRBV10-3 and TRBJ2-3, with D possibly TRBD1 on 5 matching bases. This CDR3 contains 16 residues. Germline V gives CDR1 ENHRY, CDR2 SYGVKD. Trimming took 0 bases from V and 3 from J, leaving 13 bases between them. As DNA, the CDR3 is TGTGCCATCAGTGAGTCGGAGTGGGGCGTGACAGATACGCAGTATTTT. The encoded protein is CAISESEWGVTDTQYF.

V usage is TRBV6-1 and J usage is TRBJ1-5; a weak D match, TRBD1 (5 bases). Per the germline V gene, CDR1 is MNHNS and CDR2 is SASEGT. This CDR3 spans 15 amino acids. V was shortened by 2 bases and J by 5 bases, with 13 bases between the two germline ends. The CDR3 bases are TGTGCCAGCAGTGAACACTTTGCGGGGGATCAGCCCCAGCATTTT. Its protein product is CASSEHFAGDQPQHF.

The V gene is TRBV4-1, the J gene TRBJ2-5; D remains unclear. There are 16 residues in the CDR3. Trimming took off 1 base at V and 1 base at J, with 13 bases between the two ends. Germline V gene data show CDR1 as MGHRA and CDR2 as YSYEKL. CDR3 DNA sequence: TGCGCCAGCAGCCAAGTTAGTAGCCCTTTCCAAGAGACCCAGTACTTC. It is translated as CASSQVSSPFQETQYF.

The sample holds one count of this clone. The chain has TRBV6-5 and TRBJ2-2, with TRBD2 as a possible D gene (5 bases). The length of the CDR3 is 12 residues. The V end was cut by 5 bases, the J end by 6 bases, with 7 bases between. In germline, CDR1 is MNHEY, CDR2 SVGAGI. The CDR3: CASSRESGELFF. The CDR3 nucleotides read TGTGCCAGCAGTCGGGAATCCGGGGAGCTGTTTTTT.

This chain uses TRBV6-5 with TRBJ1-5; D is ambiguous. The CDR3 totals 15 residues. V was clipped by 6 bases and J by 3 bases, with 15 bases between them. Germline CDR1 and CDR2: MNHEY and SVGAGI. The CDR3 spells CASSLGVGDNQPQHF. In nucleotides, the CDR3 is TGTGCCAGCAGCCTGGGAGTTGGGGACAATCAGCCCCAGCATTTT.

This chain joins TRBV5-1 and TRBJ2-7; D possibly corresponds to TRBD2 (5 bases). Trimming took 0 bases from V and 7 from J, leaving 11 bases between them. The CDR3 length is 13 residues. The V gene's germline CDR1 is SGHRS and CDR2 YFSETQ. For the CDR3, the DNA is TGCGCCAGCAGCTTGGCCGGGGAGAGGGAGCAGTACTTC. As protein: CASSLAGEREQYF.